These 20 T cell receptor beta chains were sequenced from one sample in a study of T cell responses to AZD1222 COVID-19 vaccine. Method: immunoSEQ multiplex PCR; TCRdb's copy keeps in-frame clones and lacks some. The table shows about 110,000 clones, with about 90% occurring only once. The specimen was peripheral blood, collected 28 days after the second AZD1222 dose. The receptors derive from an adult who received the AZD1222 COVID-19 vaccine.

The genes are TRBV6-2 or TRBV6-3 and TRBJ1-2, with TRBD1 identical over 8 bases. The CDR3 has 18 residues. V gave up 5 bases and J gave up 3 bases; unmatched junction bases: 17. CDR1 MNHEY and CDR2 SVGEGT come from the germline V gene. In DNA form, the CDR3 reads TGTGCCAGCAGTCACACCGACAGGGGAAGGTCGGTGGACTATGGCTACACCTTC. It codes for CASSHTDRGRSVDYGYTF.

The J gene is TRBJ2-2, the V gene TRBV11-3, with D tentatively TRBD1 (6 bases). Trimming pared 5 bases from V and 6 bases from J, leaving 13 bases between. CDR1 is SGHNT, CDR2 YENEEA, per germline. This CDR3 region has 14 residues. CDR3 loop: CASSVDRWPGELFF. The DNA for the CDR3 is TGTGCCAGCAGCGTTGACAGGTGGCCCGGGGAGCTGTTTTTT.

This chain joins TRBV4-3 and TRBJ2-2, with unresolved D. This CDR3 has 14 residues. CDR1 is LGHNA and CDR2 is YSLEER in the germline V gene. The V end was cut by 3 bases, the J end by 4 bases, with 9 bases between. The CDR3 reads CASSHLTGTGELFF. CDR3 nucleotide sequence: TGCGCCAGCAGCCACCTCACTGGCACCGGGGAGCTGTTTTTT.

The gene calls are TRBV6-1 and TRBJ1-5, with unresolved D. Trimming removed 2 bases at V and 4 bases at J, with 15 bases between. The CDR3 is 16 amino acids. The germline V gene encodes CDR1 MNHNS and CDR2 SASEGT. The CDR3 DNA reads TGTGCCAGCAGTGAATCTGCGACGGATCCTAATCAGCCCCAGCATTTT. Its translation: CASSESATDPNQPQHF.

This clone turned up a few times. V usage is TRBV6-2 or TRBV6-3 and J usage is TRBJ2-3, with D unclear. Germline CDR1 and CDR2: MNHEY and SVGEGT. Trimming removed 5 bases at V and 2 bases at J, with 14 bases between. This CDR3 has 15 residues. The CDR3 spells CASSDTLGYTDTQYF. The CDR3 coding sequence is TGTGCCAGCAGTGACACCCTAGGGTACACAGATACGCAGTATTTT.

The chain couples TRBV19 to TRBJ1-6; tentatively, D is TRBD1 (5 bases). V was trimmed by 5 bases and J by 17 bases, leaving 16 bases between them. CDR1 and CDR2 (germline): LNHDA, SQIVND (reference sequence). The CDR3 has 12 residues. CDR3 nucleotides: TGTGCCAGTAGTGCCGTTGGCAGGGTCATCCACTTT. Amino acids: CASSAVGRVIHF. Full variable domain (outside the CDR3, taken from reference TRBV19 and TRBJ1-6): DGGITQSPKYLFRKEGQNVTLSCEQNLNHDAMYWYRQDPGQGLRLIYYSQIVNDFQKGDIAEGYSVSREKKESFPLTVTSAQKNPTAFYLCASSAVGRVIHFGNGTRLTVT.

The chain recombines TRBV5-4 with TRBJ1-5; no definite D call. Trimming stripped 0 bases from V and 3 bases from J, with 7 bases between. This CDR3 is built from 14 residues. CDR1 is SGHNT, CDR2 YYREEE, per germline (reference sequence). Here the CDR3 DNA reads TGTGCCAGCAGCTTGGACCAGGCCAATCAGCCCCAGCATTTT. It specifies CASSLDQANQPQHF.

J is TRBJ1-1 and V is TRBV10-3; 7 bases are a match to TRBD1. Germline V gene data show CDR1 as ENHRY and CDR2 as SYGVKD. V was pared by 9 bases and J by 3 bases, with 10 bases of the junction left unmatched. The CDR3 is made up of 14 amino acids. CDR3 loop: CAINQGGWDTEAFF. The CDR3, as DNA: TGTGCCATAAATCAGGGGGGTTGGGACACTGAAGCTTTCTTT.

The DNA for the CDR3 is TGTGCTAGTGGTTCGACACAACAGGATACGCAGTATTTT. Translation gives CASGSTQQDTQYF. J is TRBJ2-3 and V is TRBV12-5, with no clear D. V was shortened by 4 bases and J by 6 bases, with 11 bases between the two germline ends. The CDR3 consists of 13 residues. Germline CDR1 is LGHNT and CDR2 is FRNRAP.

The chain employs TRBV7-2 and TRBJ1-2; D is unclear. The germline CDR1 and CDR2 sequences are SGHTA and FQGNSA. The CDR3 is 14 amino acids. Trimming removed 2 bases at V and 2 bases at J, with 9 bases between. The CDR3 region is CASSLPYGNYGYTF. Written as DNA, the CDR3 is TGTGCCAGCAGCTTACCCTACGGAAACTATGGCTACACCTTC.

V and J are TRBV11-2 and TRBJ2-3; unclear D gene. This CDR3 spans 12 amino acids. The ends were cut back, 1 base at V and 6 bases at J, with 5 bases in the middle. CDR1 is SGHAT, CDR2 FQNNGV, per germline. The CDR3 DNA sequence: TGTGCCAGCAGCTTAGGGGGTGATACGCAGTATTTT. This codes for CASSLGGDTQYF. Drawing the rest from reference TRBV11-2 and TRBJ2-3, the complete variable domain is EAGVAQSPRYKIIEKRQSVAFWCNPISGHATLYWYQQILGQGPKLLIQFQNNGVVDDSQLPKDRFSAERLKGVDSTLKIQPAKLEDSAVYLCASSLGGDTQYFGPGTRLTVL.

The chain has TRBV6-2 or TRBV6-3 and TRBJ2-7; weak D call: TRBD1 (5 bases). CDR1 is MNHEY, CDR2 SVGEGT, per germline. The CDR3 sequence is 16 residues long. Trimming took 0 bases from V and 0 from J, leaving 12 bases between them. This CDR3 is CASSYSGAASSYEQYF. The CDR3 DNA reads as TGTGCCAGCAGTTACTCTGGGGCCGCAAGCTCCTACGAGCAGTACTTC.

The rearrangement links TRBV10-3 to TRBJ1-6, with a possible D match to TRBD1 (6 bases). CDR3 length equals 12 residues. CDR1 and CDR2 from the germline V gene are ENHRY and SYGVKD. Trimming stripped 6 bases from V and 8 bases from J, with 8 bases between. The CDR3 is CAIRGGYSPLHF. For the CDR3, the DNA is TGTGCCATCAGAGGGGGGTATTCACCCCTCCACTTT.

The chain couples TRBV6-5 to TRBJ1-6; TRBD1 is a possible D gene (6 bases). CDR3 size: 14 residues. Germline values: CDR1 MNHEY, CDR2 SVGAGI. The germline V and J ends were trimmed by 2 bases and 9 bases, with 11 bases remaining between them. The CDR3 is CASSYGGASSPLHF. The CDR3 nucleotides read TGTGCCAGCAGTTACGGGGGGGCGAGTTCACCCCTCCACTTT.

The chain carries TRBV6-5 and TRBJ1-3, with D perhaps TRBD1 (5 bases). Trimming stripped 11 bases from V and 2 bases from J, with 16 bases between. Germline loops: CDR1 MNHEY, CDR2 SVGAGI. This CDR3 has 14 amino acids. The CDR3 bases are TGTGCCTGCCGCGGGGGAGGGACTGGAAACACCATATATTTT. Protein sequence: CACRGGGTGNTIYF.

This rearrangement joins TRBV7-8 to TRBJ2-2; TRBD1 agrees at 9 bases. V lost 6 bases to trimming and J lost 7 bases; unmatched junction nucleotides: 18. Germline lookup yields CDR1 SGHVS and CDR2 FQNEAQ. The CDR3 covers 18 residues. The CDR3 DNA is TGTGCCAGCAGTCTCTCCCCCCCCCGACAGGGGGGGTTCGGGGAGCTGTTTTTT. It yields the protein CASSLSPPRQGGFGELFF.

The CDR3 here is CATRVLAGNTIYF. In DNA form, the CDR3 reads TGTGCCACACGCGTTTTAGCTGGAAACACCATATATTTT. The chain couples TRBV19 to TRBJ1-3; the D is unclear. The CDR3 has 13 residues. V was trimmed by 10 bases and J by 2 bases, leaving 12 bases between them. Germline V gene lookup returns CDR1 LNHDA and CDR2 SQIVND (reference sequence).

V and J are TRBV12-2 and TRBJ2-7; the D call of TRBD1 is as the table states it, not checked on the DNA. TRBV12-2 is a pseudogene locus. This CDR3 is built from 15 residues. CDR3 in amino acids: CASRPGDRGPYEQYF. The CDR3 nucleotides read TGTGCAAGTCGCCCAGGGGACAGGGGACCCTACGAGCAGTACTTC.

This chain uses TRBV19 with TRBJ1-2, with TRBD1 as a possible D gene (5 bases). The germline V and J ends were trimmed by 1 base and 5 bases, with 11 bases remaining between them. Looked up from germline, CDR1 is LNHDA and CDR2 is SQIVND (reference sequence). The CDR3 consists of 14 residues. Written as DNA, the CDR3 is TGTGCCAGTAGTATAGTGGGGGATCGATATGGCTACACCTTC. This codes for CASSIVGDRYGYTF.

The chain has TRBV6-2 or TRBV6-3 and TRBJ1-1; 7 bases are a match to TRBD1. The CDR3 totals 14 residues. Trimming cost V 2 bases and J 3 bases; bases outside gene matches: 3. Germline V lookup: CDR1 MNHEY, CDR2 SVGEGT. The CDR3 loop is CASSYRGQDTEAFF. CDR3 DNA sequence: TGTGCCAGCAGTTACAGGGGGCAGGACACTGAAGCTTTCTTT.